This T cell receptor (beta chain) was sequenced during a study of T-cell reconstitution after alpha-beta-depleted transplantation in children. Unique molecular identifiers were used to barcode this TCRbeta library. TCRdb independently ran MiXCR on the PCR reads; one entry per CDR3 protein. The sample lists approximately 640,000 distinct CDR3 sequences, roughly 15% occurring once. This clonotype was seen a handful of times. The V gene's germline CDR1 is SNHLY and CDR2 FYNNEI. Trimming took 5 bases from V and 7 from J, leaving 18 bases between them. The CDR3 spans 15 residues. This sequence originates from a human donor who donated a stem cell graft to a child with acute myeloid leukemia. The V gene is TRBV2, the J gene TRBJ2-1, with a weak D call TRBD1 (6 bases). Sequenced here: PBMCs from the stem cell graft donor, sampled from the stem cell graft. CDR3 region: CASSKNRVGRNEQFF. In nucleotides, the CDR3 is TGTGCCAGCAGTAAGAACAGGGTCGGAAGGAATGAGCAGTTCTTC.